One sample yielded the 3 T cell receptor beta chains listed below, sequenced in a study of cytomegalovirus exposure and HLA in healthy donors. This PCR relied on a set of 60 Vbeta primers and 13 Jbeta primers. Clones were read by immunoSEQ multiplex PCR, and TCRdb kept only the in-frame ones, dropping some. Found here are about 190,000 clones, 79% of them singletons; the top ten hold 1.6%. Input material: PBMCs. These receptors were collected from a woman between 18 and 30 years old in good health and CMV-seronegative.

The chain recombines TRBV7-9 with TRBJ1-4, with no clear D. The V end lost 5 bases, the J end lost 2 bases, and 9 bases lay between the germline ends. The germline CDR1 and CDR2 sequences are SEHNR and FQNEAQ (reference sequence). The CDR3 contains 14 residues. Here the CDR3 DNA reads TGTGCCAGCAGCGCAGAGGTTACTAATGAAAAACTGTTTTTT. Translation: CASSAEVTNEKLFF.

V usage is TRBV27 and J usage is TRBJ2-7, with 7 positions matching TRBD1. J gave up 6 bases and V 3 bases, and 11 bases lay outside the gene matches. Germline-derived CDR1 and CDR2 are MNHEY and SMNVEV (reference sequence). The CDR3 extends over 15 amino acids. CDR3 bases: TGTGCCAGCAGTTTCGGACAGGTTTCGTTGACCGAGCAGTACTTC. Protein product: CASSFGQVSLTEQYF.

This chain uses TRBV18 with TRBJ2-7; possibly TRBD2 for D (6 bases). Germline CDR1 is KGHSH and CDR2 is LQKENI. Trimming cost V 3 bases and J 2 bases, with 8 bases left between them. This CDR3 comprises 13 residues. For the CDR3, the DNA is TGTGCCAGCTCACCTAGCGGAACCTACGAGCAGTACTTC. Protein: CASSPSGTYEQYF.